This TCR beta chain is drawn from a study of control samples from healthy donors and cancer patients. Clones were read by immunoSEQ multiplex PCR, and TCRdb kept only the in-frame ones, dropping some. This sample has 150,000 to 200,000 clones; 75% to 95% occur once, and the top ten carry about 2.1%. CDR3 size: 13 residues. The germline gives CDR1 LNHDA, CDR2 SQIVND (reference sequence). Trimming took 1 base from V and 1 from J, leaving 4 bases between them. The receptor was isolated from a woman aged 40 to 49 in good health. Sequencing used blood. The chain recombines TRBV19 with TRBJ1-1, with D uncertain. The CDR3 nucleotides read TGTGCCAGTAGTATAGCAGAGAACACTGAAGCTTTCTTT. Encoded protein: CASSIAENTEAFF.